The sample holds a few counts of the clone carrying this T cell receptor (beta chain). As yet, its antigen is unknown. This sample was included in a study of T cells in Graves' hyperthyroidism and ophthalmopathy. Findings of the study overall: Through a model of 13 V-J features, ophthalmopathy was separated from stable hyperthyroidism. Model predictions of ophthalmopathy came a median around 6.5 months before onset. The blood repertoire included most of the expanded thyroid clonotypes above 0.001.

Disease duration was under 3 months in the ophthalmopathy patients, who also had a Clinical Activity Score of at least 3 and a NOSPECS grade of at least 4. Amplified TCR beta CDR3 regions derived from RNA transcripts. A set of HTBI primers served as the primers for a first-round RT-PCR of the TCR CDR3. TCRdb called the multiplex PCR reads again in MiXCR, with one record for every CDR3 protein. The sample has about 600,000 distinct CDR3 sequences; 14% are singletons. V was pared by 6 bases and J by 4 bases, with 18 bases between. This CDR3 comprises 16 residues. Germline-derived CDR1 and CDR2 are LNHDA and SQIVND (reference sequence).

Sequenced sample: blood. This chain joins TRBV19 and TRBJ2-2; D may be TRBD2 (6 bases). The clonotype comes from a woman aged 45 to 65 with Graves' ophthalmopathy. The CDR3 DNA follows: TGTGCCAGTAGGAGGGACTCATCGTCGGGCACCGGGGAGCTGTTTTTT. Its translation is CASRRDSSSGTGELFF.